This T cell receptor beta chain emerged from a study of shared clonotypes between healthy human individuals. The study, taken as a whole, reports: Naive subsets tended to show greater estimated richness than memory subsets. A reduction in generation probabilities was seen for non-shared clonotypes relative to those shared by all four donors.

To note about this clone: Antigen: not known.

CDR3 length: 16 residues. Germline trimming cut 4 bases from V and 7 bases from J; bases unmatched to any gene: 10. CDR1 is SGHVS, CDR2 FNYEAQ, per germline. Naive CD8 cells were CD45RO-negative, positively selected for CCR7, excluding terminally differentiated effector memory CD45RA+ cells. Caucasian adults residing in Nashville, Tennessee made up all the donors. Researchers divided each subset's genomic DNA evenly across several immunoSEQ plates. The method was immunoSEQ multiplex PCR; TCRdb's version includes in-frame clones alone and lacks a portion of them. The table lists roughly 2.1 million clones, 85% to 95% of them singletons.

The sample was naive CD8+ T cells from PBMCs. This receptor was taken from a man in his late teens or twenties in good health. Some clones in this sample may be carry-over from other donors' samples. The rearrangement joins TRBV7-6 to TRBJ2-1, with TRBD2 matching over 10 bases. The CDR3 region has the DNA TGTGCCAGCAGCTCGGAGCGGGAGGGCCGAATAAATGAGCAGTTCTTC. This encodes CASSSEREGRINEQFF. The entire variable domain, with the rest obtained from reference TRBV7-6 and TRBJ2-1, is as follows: GAGVSQSPRYKVTKRGQDVALRCDPISGHVSLYWYRQALGQGPEFLTYFNYEAQQDKSGLPNDRFSAERPEGSISTLTIQRTEQRDSAMYRCASSSEREGRINEQFFGPGTRLTVL.